This TCR beta chain was found in a study of T cells in Graves' hyperthyroidism and ophthalmopathy. Overall study results and limits: For ophthalmopathy, model prediction preceded onset by a median roughly 5.9 months.

The germline CDR1 and CDR2 sequences are SGHTA and FQGTGA. With V trimmed by 2 bases and J by 10 bases, 8 bases remained unmatched. This CDR3 is 15 amino acids long. From RNA transcripts, TCR beta CDR3 regions were amplified. Researchers ran a first-round RT-PCR on the TCR CDR3 using the HTBI primer set. TCRdb itself ran the multiplex PCR reads through MiXCR, one entry per CDR3 protein. This table holds 550,000 to 800,000 distinct CDR3 sequences, 17% found once. Regarding this clonotype: Its matching antigen is unknown.

Exclusions: uncontrolled infection, other autoimmune disease, pregnancy, lactation. The source of the PBMCs was 9.5 to 10 ml of fresh peripheral blood. The sequenced material came from blood. The origin of this receptor is a man in his forties or fifties with Graves' hyperthyroidism. The rearrangement links TRBV7-3 to TRBJ2-1; 10 nucleotides line up with TRBD2. The CDR3 sequence is CASSLGLAARGEQFF. CDR3 coding DNA: TGTGCCAGCAGCTTAGGACTAGCGGCACGTGGGGAGCAGTTCTTC.